This T cell receptor (beta chain) was captured in a study of T cell repertoires in cytomegalovirus infection. General observations from the study: Carriers of CMV and the relevant HLA type were discriminated by public TCR beta frequency. There were HLA-C-restricted CMV-specific TCR beta clonotypes dominating the ex vivo response.

TCRdb passed the reads through MiXCR, listing each CDR3 protein once. The sample comprises roughly 860,000 distinct CDR3 sequences, about 31% of which are singletons, and 12% rests with the top ten. The CDR3 is 17 residues long. Germline CDR1 and CDR2: SGHAT and FQNNGV. V was trimmed by 4 bases and J by 1 base, leaving 14 bases between them. This clonotype was seen only a few times. Its antigen is not identified. The chain combines TRBV11-2 with TRBJ1-6; weak D call: TRBD1 (5 bases). This TCR was sampled from a human donor in good health (CMV status not recorded). Some clones in this sample may be carry-over from other donors' samples. This specimen was cultured CD8+ T cells from PBMCs, taken from culture after CMV antigen stimulation. The CDR3 loop reads CASSSGDWRSYNSPLHF. The CDR3 DNA follows: TGTGCCAGCAGCTCTGGGGACTGGAGATCCTATAATTCACCCCTCCACTTT. The full variable domain, its missing parts supplied by reference TRBV11-2 and TRBJ1-6, is EAGVAQSPRYKIIEKRQSVAFWCNPISGHATLYWYQQILGQGPKLLIQFQNNGVVDDSQLPKDRFSAERLKGVDSTLKIQPAKLEDSAVYLCASSSGDWRSYNSPLHFGNGTRLTVT.